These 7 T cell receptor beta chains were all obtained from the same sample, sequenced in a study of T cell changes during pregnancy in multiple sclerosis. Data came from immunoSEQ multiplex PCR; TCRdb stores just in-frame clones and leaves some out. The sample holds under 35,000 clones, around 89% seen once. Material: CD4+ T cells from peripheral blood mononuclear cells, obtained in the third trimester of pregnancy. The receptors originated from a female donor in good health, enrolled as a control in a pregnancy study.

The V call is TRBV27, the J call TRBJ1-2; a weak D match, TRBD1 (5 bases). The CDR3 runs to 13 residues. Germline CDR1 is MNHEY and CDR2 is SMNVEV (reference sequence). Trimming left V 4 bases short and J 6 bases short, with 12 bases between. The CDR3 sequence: CASSSVGGNGYTF. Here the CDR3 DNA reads TGTGCCAGCAGTTCGGTCGGGGGGAATGGCTACACCTTC.

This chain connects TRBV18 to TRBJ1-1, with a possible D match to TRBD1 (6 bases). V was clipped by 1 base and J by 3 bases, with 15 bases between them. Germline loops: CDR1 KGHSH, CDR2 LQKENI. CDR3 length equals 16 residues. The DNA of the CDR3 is TGTGCCAGCTCACCACTTCCACAGGGTGTGGACACTGAAGCTTTCTTT. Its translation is CASSPLPQGVDTEAFF.

For the CDR3, the DNA is TGTGCCAGCAGTTACTCGAGGATTCAGCCCCAGCATTTT. It translates to CASSYSRIQPQHF. V is TRBV6-5 and J is TRBJ1-5; D is unresolved. This CDR3 contains 13 residues. Germline CDR1 is MNHEY and CDR2 is SVGAGI. Trimming removed 0 bases at V and 6 bases at J, with 6 bases between.

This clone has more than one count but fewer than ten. The CDR3 DNA sequence: TGTGCCATCAGTGAGCCCTACCAGGGAGGGAACACTGAAGCTTTCTTT. This translates into CAISEPYQGGNTEAFF. This chain connects TRBV10-3 to TRBJ1-1, with D maybe TRBD1 (5 bases). The CDR3 is 16 residues long. The ends were cut back, 2 bases at V and 1 base at J, with 14 bases in the middle. The V gene's germline CDR1 is ENHRY and CDR2 SYGVKD.

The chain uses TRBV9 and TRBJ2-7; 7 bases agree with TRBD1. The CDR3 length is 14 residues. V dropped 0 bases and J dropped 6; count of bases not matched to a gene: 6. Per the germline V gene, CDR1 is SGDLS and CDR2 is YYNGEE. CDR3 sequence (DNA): TGTGCCAGCAGCGTAGCTACGTCAGGGGGCGAGCAGTACTTC. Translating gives CASSVATSGGEQYF. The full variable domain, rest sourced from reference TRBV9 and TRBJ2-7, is DSGVTQTPKHLITATGQRVTLRCSPRSGDLSVYWYQQSLDQGLQFLIQYYNGEERAKGNILERFSAQQFPDLHSELNLSSLELGDSALYFCASSVATSGGEQYFGPGTRLTVT.

The CDR3 here is CASSQATPQYRFYIRDTEAFF. The CDR3 DNA reads as TGTGCCAGCAGCCAAGCTACCCCCCAATACAGGTTTTATATTCGGGACACTGAAGCTTTCTTT. The chain employs TRBV14 and TRBJ1-1; TRBD1 might be the D (5 bases). The CDR3 has 21 residues. Germline CDR1 and CDR2: SGHDN and FVKESK. V was pared by 1 base and J by 3 bases, with 30 bases between. The full variable domain, with the rest looked up from reference TRBV14 and TRBJ1-1, is EAGVTQFPSHSVIEKGQTVTLRCDPISGHDNLYWYRRVMGKEIKFLLHFVKESKQDESGMPNNRFLAERTGGTYSTLKVQPAELEDSGVYFCASSQATPQYRFYIRDTEAFFGQGTRLTVV.

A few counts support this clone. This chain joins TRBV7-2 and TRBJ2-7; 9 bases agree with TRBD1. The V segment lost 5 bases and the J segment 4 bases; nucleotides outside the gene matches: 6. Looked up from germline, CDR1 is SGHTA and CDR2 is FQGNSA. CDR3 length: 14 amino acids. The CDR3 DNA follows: TGTGCCAGCAGCCCGCGGACAGGGGCTTACGAGCAGTACTTC. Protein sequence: CASSPRTGAYEQYF.